This is a list of T cell receptor beta chains from one sample in a study of blood T cells in healthy people across ages. Each CDR3 protein gets one entry after TCRdb re-called the 5' RACE reads with MiXCR. Of around 500,000 distinct CDR3 sequences in the sample, approximately 26% were seen once. The same data also went into a second study, on T cells of mothers and their children.

The sequenced sample consisted of blood. All receptors derive from a boy aged 2 to 9 in good health. Each CDR3 is given with its conserved first and last residue. The D gene is left open where the match is weak. Clone size is given for some rows only: seen once, a few or many times, or a class if the clone is expanded.

d_gene: -; j_gene: TRBJ2-2; v_gene: TRBV13; abundance: -; CDR3nt: TGTGCCAGCAGTTTGACACAGGCCGGGGAGCTGTTTTTT; CDR3aa: CASSLTQAGELFF
d_gene: -; j_gene: TRBJ2-1; v_gene: TRBV5-5; abundance: -; CDR3nt: TGTGCCAGCAGACAATACCCTACCGACGGAGTCTCTGAGCAGTTCTTC; CDR3aa: CASRQYPTDGVSEQFF
d_gene: -; j_gene: TRBJ1-1; v_gene: TRBV6-6; abundance: few; CDR3nt: TGTGCCAGCAGGCCCCCAGGGGCGTACACTGAAGCTTTCTTT; CDR3aa: CASRPPGAYTEAFF
d_gene: -; j_gene: TRBJ2-3; v_gene: TRBV20-1; abundance: -; CDR3nt: TGCAGTGCTCTTAAACCACCCGATACGCAGTATTTT; CDR3aa: CSALKPPDTQYF
d_gene: -; j_gene: TRBJ2-1; v_gene: TRBV27; abundance: -; CDR3nt: TGTGCCAGCAGTCCATATGGGGTGGGCAATGAGCAGTTCTTC; CDR3aa: CASSPYGVGNEQFF
d_gene: -; j_gene: TRBJ2-4; v_gene: TRBV6-2/TRBV6-3; abundance: many; CDR3nt: TGTGCCAGCAGCCCAGCGGAAACCAAAAACATTCAGTACTTC; CDR3aa: CASSPAETKNIQYF
d_gene: TRBD1; j_gene: TRBJ2-7; v_gene: TRBV5-1; abundance: -; CDR3nt: TGCGCCAGCAGACAACCCGGGACAGGGAATAGCGAGCAGTACTTC; CDR3aa: CASRQPGTGNSEQYF
d_gene: TRBD2; j_gene: TRBJ2-5; v_gene: TRBV11-1; abundance: -; CDR3nt: TGTGCCAGCAGCCCGTGGACTAGCGGGGCCCAAGAGACCCAGTACTTC; CDR3aa: CASSPWTSGAQETQYF
d_gene: TRBD1; j_gene: TRBJ1-6; v_gene: TRBV20-1; abundance: once; CDR3nt: TGCAGTGCTAGAGATGTGGGACAGGGAGGCTCTAATTCACCCCTCCACTTT; CDR3aa: CSARDVGQGGSNSPLHF
d_gene: -; j_gene: TRBJ2-1; v_gene: TRBV6-1; abundance: -; CDR3nt: TGTGCCAGCTCGGCACTTGGTGACAATGAGCAGTTCTTC; CDR3aa: CASSALGDNEQFF
d_gene: -; j_gene: TRBJ1-1; v_gene: TRBV18; abundance: few; CDR3nt: TGTGCCAGCTCACTAACAGGGTCCCAGTTGAACACTGAAGCTTTCTTT; CDR3aa: CASSLTGSQLNTEAFF
d_gene: -; j_gene: TRBJ1-5; v_gene: TRBV7-9; abundance: few; CDR3nt: TGTGCCAGCAGCCCGTTCCATAGCAATCAGCCCCAGCATTTT; CDR3aa: CASSPFHSNQPQHF
d_gene: -; j_gene: TRBJ1-5; v_gene: TRBV5-6; abundance: few; CDR3nt: TGTGCCAGCAGCTTGGAAGGGAGCGGCAATCAGCCCCAGCATTTT; CDR3aa: CASSLEGSGNQPQHF
d_gene: TRBD2; j_gene: TRBJ2-3; v_gene: TRBV6-5; abundance: -; CDR3nt: TGTGCCAGCAGTTTCGGGACTAGACGTACAGATACGCAGTATTTT; CDR3aa: CASSFGTRRTDTQYF
d_gene: -; j_gene: TRBJ1-1; v_gene: TRBV18; abundance: -; CDR3nt: TGTGCCAGCTCACCATTAGGAGCGGGGGCAAGCACTGAAGCTTTCTTT; CDR3aa: CASSPLGAGASTEAFF
d_gene: TRBD1; j_gene: TRBJ2-5; v_gene: TRBV19; abundance: few; CDR3nt: TGTGCCAGTAGTCCCCCCGATATCGGGACAGGGAAGAAGACCCAGTACTTC; CDR3aa: CASSPPDIGTGKKTQYF
d_gene: -; j_gene: TRBJ2-7; v_gene: TRBV6-2/TRBV6-3; abundance: few; CDR3nt: TGTGCCAGCAGTTACTGGGGAATGCTGGGCGAGCAGTACTTC; CDR3aa: CASSYWGMLGEQYF
d_gene: -; j_gene: TRBJ2-7; v_gene: TRBV5-1; abundance: -; CDR3nt: TGCGCCAGCAGCTTGGCCCCGGGAGAATCCTACGAGCAGTACTTC; CDR3aa: CASSLAPGESYEQYF
d_gene: -; j_gene: TRBJ2-5; v_gene: TRBV20-1; abundance: many; CDR3nt: TGCAGTGCAGAGGGGTGGGAGACCCAGTACTTC; CDR3aa: CSAEGWETQYF
d_gene: TRBD2; j_gene: TRBJ2-5; v_gene: TRBV10-3; abundance: -; CDR3nt: TGTGCCATCAAAAGGACTAGCGGGAGGGATGAGACCCAGTACTTC; CDR3aa: CAIKRTSGRDETQYF
d_gene: TRBD1; j_gene: TRBJ1-4; v_gene: TRBV7-9; abundance: -; CDR3nt: TGTGCCAGCAGCCGGGCGCGGACAGGGGATGAAAAACTGTTTTTT; CDR3aa: CASSRARTGDEKLFF
d_gene: -; j_gene: TRBJ1-5; v_gene: TRBV6-5; abundance: few; CDR3nt: TGTGCCAGCAGTTTGGGCCGGGGGGATCAGCCCCAGCATTTT; CDR3aa: CASSLGRGDQPQHF
d_gene: -; j_gene: TRBJ2-5; v_gene: TRBV29-1; abundance: -; CDR3nt: TGCAGCGTTGATGAACACGGGTTTGGCGAGACCCAGTACTTC; CDR3aa: CSVDEHGFGETQYF
d_gene: TRBD1; j_gene: TRBJ2-1; v_gene: TRBV19; abundance: -; CDR3nt: TGTGCCAGTAGTATAATATTCGGGGACAGGGGCGACAATGAGCAGTTCTTC; CDR3aa: CASSIIFGDRGDNEQFF
d_gene: TRBD2; j_gene: TRBJ2-6; v_gene: TRBV4-2; abundance: few; CDR3nt: TGTGCCGCGGGGGGAGAGGCTGGGGCCAACGTCCTGACTTTC; CDR3aa: CAAGGEAGANVLTF
d_gene: TRBD1; j_gene: TRBJ2-1; v_gene: TRBV2; abundance: -; CDR3nt: TGTGCCAGCAGGGGAGACAGGGGCTCCTACGATGAGCAGTTCTTC; CDR3aa: CASRGDRGSYDEQFF
d_gene: -; j_gene: TRBJ1-2; v_gene: TRBV12-3/TRBV12-4; abundance: -; CDR3nt: TGTGCCAGCAGATCATACAGGGTCTATGGCTACACCTTC; CDR3aa: CASRSYRVYGYTF
d_gene: TRBD2; j_gene: TRBJ2-5; v_gene: TRBV3-1; abundance: -; CDR3nt: TGTGCCAGCAGCCACGGACTAGCGGGGAACGGAGAGACCCAGTACTTC; CDR3aa: CASSHGLAGNGETQYF
d_gene: TRBD2; j_gene: TRBJ2-5; v_gene: TRBV20-1; abundance: -; CDR3nt: TGCAGGTTCGAGCGGGGAGAGACCCAGTACTTC; CDR3aa: CRFERGETQYF
d_gene: -; j_gene: TRBJ2-3; v_gene: TRBV27; abundance: few; CDR3nt: TGTGCCAGCAGTTTAAAGGATGGAGGCACAGATACGCAGTATTTT; CDR3aa: CASSLKDGGTDTQYF
d_gene: -; j_gene: TRBJ1-4; v_gene: TRBV21-1; abundance: many; CDR3nt: TGTGCCAGCAGCAACGACAGGGAGAGAGAAAAACTGTTTTTT; CDR3aa: CASSNDREREKLFF
d_gene: TRBD1; j_gene: TRBJ2-2; v_gene: TRBV27; abundance: few; CDR3nt: TGTGCCAGCAGTTGGCAGGGGGCGGCCGGGGAGCTGTTTTTT; CDR3aa: CASSWQGAAGELFF
d_gene: -; j_gene: TRBJ1-1; v_gene: TRBV12-5; abundance: -; CDR3nt: TGTGCTAGTGGTTTCTGGAACACTGAAGCTTTCTTT; CDR3aa: CASGFWNTEAFF
d_gene: TRBD2; j_gene: TRBJ2-2; v_gene: TRBV2; abundance: -; CDR3nt: TGTGCCGGTGCCTGGGGACTAGCCAACGGGGAGCTGTTTTTT; CDR3aa: CAGAWGLANGELFF
d_gene: TRBD1; j_gene: TRBJ1-1; v_gene: TRBV7-8; abundance: few; CDR3nt: TGTGCCAGCAGCTTAAGAAGGGCCGAGGACAGGCACACTGAAGCTTTCTTT; CDR3aa: CASSLRRAEDRHTEAFF
d_gene: TRBD1; j_gene: TRBJ2-4; v_gene: TRBV20-1; abundance: few; CDR3nt: TGCAGTGCTCCGGGACAGGGGGAGAAAAACATTCAGTACTTC; CDR3aa: CSAPGQGEKNIQYF
d_gene: TRBD2; j_gene: TRBJ2-7; v_gene: TRBV13; abundance: -; CDR3nt: TGTGCCAGCAGCTTACGAAGCGGGGGGGCCGATGAGCAGTACTTC; CDR3aa: CASSLRSGGADEQYF
d_gene: -; j_gene: TRBJ1-5; v_gene: TRBV7-6; abundance: few; CDR3nt: TGTGCCAGCAGCTTGCGGCTTTTTCAGCCCCAGCATTTT; CDR3aa: CASSLRLFQPQHF